A selection of T cell receptor beta chains follows, all from one sample in a study of blood T cell repertoires in COVID-19. The table came from immunoSEQ multiplex PCR; TCRdb's copy has only in-frame clones and leaves some out. This table holds roughly 150,000 clones, almost 85% found once. Material for sequencing was peripheral blood. These TCRs come from a human donor with acute or convalescent COVID-19. The donor label of this sample is uncertain. The CDR3 runs from the conserved cysteine through the conserved F or W.

>TRBJ1-4|TRBV3-1/TRBV3-2
CASSQVSLGTARQKLFF
>TRBJ2-3|TRBV25-1
CASSVGTGVTDTQYF
>TRBJ1-4|TRBV30
CAWSGGTTLFF
>TRBJ1-2|TRBV6-5
CASSFTDRYGYTF
>TRBJ2-7|TRBV3-1/TRBV3-2
CASSLRDRGREQYF
>TRBJ1-6|TRBV7-9
CASSLTGEDSPLHF
>TRBJ1-5|TRBV5-1
CASSLTSGGQPQHF
>TRBJ1-1|TRBV4-1
CASSQVSKVLTGGGTEAFF
>TRBJ1-5|TRBV30
CAWSVPNSGGQQPQHF
>TRBJ1-2|TRBV19
CASNQNNYGYTF
>TRBJ1-3|TRBV5-6
CASSLGQQGNTIYF
>TRBJ1-3|TRBV4-2
CASSQDGQGALSGNTIYF
>TRBJ1-3|TRBV2
CASDGTGRSGNTIYF
>TRBJ1-1|TRBV4-2
CASSQAHQGNTEAFF
>TRBJ1-1|TRBV3-1/TRBV3-2
CASSQVRYTEAFF
>TRBJ1-5|TRBV2
CASSDRWGNQPQHF
>TRBJ1-5|TRBV18
CASSPPGTGSSNQPQHF
>TRBJ1-1|TRBV14
CASSQIDRYAEAFF
>TRBJ2-1|TRBV7-9
CASSPRVGYNEQFF
>TRBJ2-3|TRBV11-1
CASSPRVQGRGGTQYF
>TRBJ1-6|TRBV18
CASSPWANSPLHF
>TRBJ2-6|TRBV7-2
CASSPGSSGANVLTF